This entry features one TCR beta chain sequence. The clone's antigen remains unknown. The record has no base qualities; no much larger clone is one base away. The sample is drawn from a study of blood T cell repertoires in COVID-19 (dated by TCRdb to between 2020 and 2021). About the full investigation: Samples from collaborators originated in the United States, Italy and Spain and spanned both the acute and convalescent phases of COVID-19. The prospective study material was composed of cDNA or gDNA derived from T cells, B-cell-depleted T cells, or PBMCs. The dataset comprised deeply sampled blood TCRbeta repertoires from subjects exposed to, actively infected with, or recovered from COVID-19. A freely available public database, intended as a resource for researchers studying the immune response to SARS-CoV-2, is where the repertoires were released. Samples came from the ongoing ImmuneRACE study (first 160 participants) plus 1,254 subjects from 6 global collaborators. Sample metadata almost always included a de-identified subject ID, COVID-19 status, age in years and sex. Where available, HLA class I and class II types were taken from metadata supplied by the sample provider and were not determined by assay-based typing. The full study reports these points: How much clinical and demographic metadata was included differed by source and by participant, and the metadata was provided uncurated.

Participants in the prospective study were aged about 18 to 95 years, lived in 24 United States geographic areas, and enrolled through a virtual design. To assign participants to cohorts, the prospective study relied on clinical history that participants themselves reported in a screening survey and a study questionnaire. ImmuneRACE Cohort 3 recovered participants were defined by two consecutive negative NP/OP PCR tests, healthcare professional clearance, or symptom resolution. In the prospective study, mobile phlebotomists collected whole blood, serum and a nasopharyngeal or oropharyngeal swab from each participant. Over an approximately 2-month period, participants in the prospective study had the option of providing additional blood draws and questionnaires. Before DNA extraction, blood samples from the prospective study were shipped at room temperature or frozen. The immunoSEQ Assay, a bias-controlled multiplex PCR, was used to amplify TCRbeta CDR3 regions from genomic DNA. The original methods were these. The number of nucleated cells in each sample was estimated by amplification of reference gene primers within the assay. Sequence reads were collapsed and filtered to measure the absolute abundance of every unique TCRbeta CDR3 rearrangement. For each sample, productive Simpson clonality was calculated by taking the square root of Simpson's diversity index across productive rearrangements. Drawn from immuneACCESS, this table holds only the in-frame rearrangements with V and J called that TCRdb kept. Clones are partly lost; checked studies trace under half to an unresolved V gene and leave the rest unexplained. Clone size and V and J calls were adopted from that table, with D and trimming inferred from the DNA. The sample contains 300,000 or so clones, roughly 90% of them found a single time. The ten largest clones capture 2% to 3% of the sample.

Here V drops 4 bases and J drops 4 bases, and the junction holds 6 bases not matched to any gene. CDR1 SEHNR and CDR2 FQNEAQ were looked up in the germline V gene (reference sequence). Measured from the cysteine to the phenylalanine, the CDR3 is 15 residues long. Only the CDR3 region is kept as DNA, spanning 45 bases read in frame from base 1. Sequencing input: PBMCs or T cells enriched from blood (not recorded which). The receptor's source is a man in his sixties who had recovered from COVID-19. The chain was built from TRBV7-9 and TRBJ2-1, with TRBD1 matching 8 junction bases. The CDR3 region: CASSSDRGKYNEQFF. At the DNA level, the sequence is TGTGCCAGCAGCTCCGACAGGGGAAAATACAATGAGCAGTTCTTC.